This T cell receptor (beta chain) came from a study of blood T cell repertoires in COVID-19. Study context: Italy, Spain and the United States were the sources of the convalescent and acute COVID-19 samples. T cells, B-cell-depleted T cells, or PBMCs supplied cDNA or gDNA.

Looked up from germline, CDR1 is SNHLY and CDR2 is FYNNEI. The CDR3 contains 17 residues. Trimming took off 8 bases at V and 0 bases at J, with 22 bases between the two ends. Original analysis: For nucleated cells, counts were estimated from reference gene primer amplification. Method: immunoSEQ multiplex PCR; TCRdb's copy keeps in-frame clones and lacks some. V and J calls and clone size are as listed in that table; D and trimming were resolved from the DNA. The repertoire holds roughly 700,000 clones, approximately 90% seen once, with roughly 0.26% in the top ten. This sequence was found in a woman aged 18-30 years with acute or convalescent COVID-19. Sequenced: peripheral blood. The chain has TRBV2 and TRBJ1-2; D is unclear. CDR3 sequence (DNA): TGTGCCAGCGGAAGGTCCCTCAACATAGGAGCTAACTATGGCTACACCTTC. This translates into CASGRSLNIGANYGYTF.